The rows below give T cell receptor beta chains drawn from one sample of a study of cytomegalovirus exposure and HLA in healthy donors. Some clones are missing from TCRdb's copy, which holds only in-frame ones; the method was immunoSEQ multiplex PCR. The sample holds 120,000 or so clones, around three quarters seen once. Sequenced material: PBMCs. The receptors derive from a woman aged 25 to 39 in good health and CMV-seronegative. CDR3s include the opening cysteine and the closing phenylalanine or tryptophan. D genes are given only for firm matches. Clone size is shown for a subset of rows, as once, few, many or a class of expanded clone.

v_call: TRBV6-5; clone_size: .; j_call: TRBJ1-5; d_call: .; cdr3_nt: TGTGCCAGCAGTCTACAGATCAATCAGCCCCAGCATTTT; cdr3_aa: CASSLQINQPQHF
v_call: TRBV6-1; clone_size: .; j_call: TRBJ1-2; d_call: TRBD1; cdr3_nt: TGTGCCAGCAGAGGTACCGGGACAGGTTATGGCTACACCTTC; cdr3_aa: CASRGTGTGYGYTF
v_call: TRBV29-1; clone_size: few; j_call: TRBJ1-3; d_call: .; cdr3_nt: TGCAGCGTTCGGGGGACTGGAAACACCATATATTTT; cdr3_aa: CSVRGTGNTIYF
v_call: TRBV7-8; clone_size: .; j_call: TRBJ1-5; d_call: .; cdr3_nt: TGTGCCAGCAGCCCCCGGGTTCCAAATCAGCCCCAGCATTTT; cdr3_aa: CASSPRVPNQPQHF
v_call: TRBV15; clone_size: .; j_call: TRBJ1-4; d_call: .; cdr3_nt: TGTGCCACCAGCAGACAGGGTAAAGGAGAAAAACTGTTTTTT; cdr3_aa: CATSRQGKGEKLFF
v_call: TRBV14; clone_size: .; j_call: TRBJ2-3; d_call: TRBD2; cdr3_nt: TGTGCCAGCAGCCAGGATAGCGGGGATGATTGGACCGCGGATACGCAGTATTTT; cdr3_aa: CASSQDSGDDWTADTQYF
v_call: TRBV5-1; clone_size: .; j_call: TRBJ2-5; d_call: .; cdr3_nt: TGCGCCAGCAGCTTGTCAGGGCAGCAAGAGACCCAGTACTTC; cdr3_aa: CASSLSGQQETQYF
v_call: TRBV19; clone_size: .; j_call: TRBJ1-5; d_call: .; cdr3_nt: TGTGCCAGTAATACAGGGTATCAGCCCCAGCATTTT; cdr3_aa: CASNTGYQPQHF
v_call: TRBV5-6; clone_size: .; j_call: TRBJ1-1; d_call: .; cdr3_nt: TGTGCCAGCAGCTTCGAGACAGTATCCTTTGAAGCTTTCTTT; cdr3_aa: CASSFETVSFEAFF
v_call: TRBV7-6; clone_size: few; j_call: TRBJ2-1; d_call: TRBD1; cdr3_nt: TGTGCCAGCAGCTTAAACAGGGGGGATGAGCAGTTCTTC; cdr3_aa: CASSLNRGDEQFF
v_call: TRBV4-2; clone_size: .; j_call: TRBJ2-5; d_call: .; cdr3_nt: TGTGCCAGCAGCCAAGGGGCCCAGGAAGAGACCCAGTACTTC; cdr3_aa: CASSQGAQEETQYF
v_call: TRBV27; clone_size: .; j_call: TRBJ1-2; d_call: .; cdr3_nt: TGTGCCACCGGACAGAACTATGGCTACACCTTC; cdr3_aa: CATGQNYGYTF
v_call: TRBV6-5; clone_size: .; j_call: TRBJ1-5; d_call: .; cdr3_nt: TGTGCCAGCAGTTACGGGGGGAACAATCAGCCCCAGCATTTT; cdr3_aa: CASSYGGNNQPQHF
v_call: TRBV30; clone_size: .; j_call: TRBJ1-4; d_call: TRBD1; cdr3_nt: TGTGCCACCGGACAGGGGCCTACCCCTGGGAATGAAAAACTGTTTTTT; cdr3_aa: CATGQGPTPGNEKLFF
v_call: TRBV30; clone_size: .; j_call: TRBJ2-2; d_call: TRBD2; cdr3_nt: TGTGCCTGGAGTCCCATCACGAGCGGGAGTGGGTCCGGGGAGCTGTTTTTT; cdr3_aa: CAWSPITSGSGSGELFF
v_call: TRBV4-3; clone_size: .; j_call: TRBJ2-1; d_call: TRBD1; cdr3_nt: TGCGCCAGCAGCCCTCGGACAGGGGACAATGAGCAGTTCTTC; cdr3_aa: CASSPRTGDNEQFF
v_call: TRBV7-8; clone_size: .; j_call: TRBJ2-7; d_call: .; cdr3_nt: TGTGCCAGCAGTCATACAGGGAGCTCCTACGAGCAGTACTTC; cdr3_aa: CASSHTGSSYEQYF
v_call: TRBV5-4; clone_size: .; j_call: TRBJ2-3; d_call: TRBD2; cdr3_nt: TGTGCCAGCAGCCCACGACTAGCGGGCACAGATACGCAGTATTTT; cdr3_aa: CASSPRLAGTDTQYF
v_call: TRBV6-5; clone_size: .; j_call: TRBJ1-2; d_call: .; cdr3_nt: TGTGCCAGCAGTACATTCGACAATGGCTACACCTTC; cdr3_aa: CASSTFDNGYTF
v_call: TRBV7-2; clone_size: .; j_call: TRBJ2-2; d_call: .; cdr3_nt: TGTGCCAGCAGCCCGCGGGGCAAGAAGAACACCGGGGAGCTGTTTTTT; cdr3_aa: CASSPRGKKNTGELFF
v_call: TRBV9; clone_size: few; j_call: TRBJ2-3; d_call: TRBD2; cdr3_nt: TGTGCCAGCAGCGTAGATCCAGCGGGAGATCGAGATACGCAGTATTTT; cdr3_aa: CASSVDPAGDRDTQYF
v_call: TRBV27; clone_size: .; j_call: TRBJ2-7; d_call: TRBD1; cdr3_nt: TGTGCCAGCAGTCCATCGAGGGGGCTCGGTGAGCAGTACTTC; cdr3_aa: CASSPSRGLGEQYF
v_call: TRBV19; clone_size: .; j_call: TRBJ2-7; d_call: TRBD1; cdr3_nt: TGTGCCAGTACTACCGGGACAGGAAATTCCTACGAGCAGTACTTC; cdr3_aa: CASTTGTGNSYEQYF
v_call: TRBV28; clone_size: .; j_call: TRBJ1-1; d_call: .; cdr3_nt: TGTGCCAGCAGTGCCGGGGGGACTGAAGCTTTCTTT; cdr3_aa: CASSAGGTEAFF
v_call: TRBV16; clone_size: .; j_call: TRBJ2-1; d_call: .; cdr3_nt: TGTGCCAGCAGCCAGGCCCTAGGACTGAACAATGAGCAGTTCTTC; cdr3_aa: CASSQALGLNNEQFF
v_call: TRBV28; clone_size: .; j_call: TRBJ1-5; d_call: .; cdr3_nt: TGTGCCAGCAGTTTACAGGGCCCCAATCAGCCCCAGCATTTT; cdr3_aa: CASSLQGPNQPQHF
v_call: TRBV2; clone_size: .; j_call: TRBJ1-1; d_call: TRBD1; cdr3_nt: TGTGCCAACTCCGACAGGGTGAACACTGAAGCTTTCTTT; cdr3_aa: CANSDRVNTEAFF
v_call: TRBV5-4; clone_size: .; j_call: TRBJ2-3; d_call: .; cdr3_nt: TGTGCCAGCAGCTTCGGCGGGGTGAGTTCAGATACGCAGTATTTT; cdr3_aa: CASSFGGVSSDTQYF
v_call: TRBV4-2; clone_size: once; j_call: TRBJ2-1; d_call: TRBD1; cdr3_nt: TGTGCCAGCAGCCAAGGGACAGGTGTTTTGGACAATGAGCAGTTCTTC; cdr3_aa: CASSQGTGVLDNEQFF
v_call: TRBV13; clone_size: few; j_call: TRBJ1-1; d_call: .; cdr3_nt: TGTGCCAGCAGCGAAACAGGGCCCCGTGAAGCTTTCTTT; cdr3_aa: CASSETGPREAFF
v_call: TRBV10-3; clone_size: few; j_call: TRBJ1-2; d_call: .; cdr3_nt: TGTGCCATCAGTGACCCTTCCGGAGCTTCTTACTATGGCTACACCTTC; cdr3_aa: CAISDPSGASYYGYTF
v_call: TRBV28; clone_size: few; j_call: TRBJ1-2; d_call: TRBD1; cdr3_nt: TGTGCCAGCAGTTTACTACCGCCCCAGGGGGAAAACTATGGCTACACCTTC; cdr3_aa: CASSLLPPQGENYGYTF
v_call: TRBV19; clone_size: .; j_call: TRBJ1-1; d_call: .; cdr3_nt: TGTGCCAGTAGGTCAGTGAACACTGAAGCTTTCTTT; cdr3_aa: CASRSVNTEAFF
v_call: TRBV5-1; clone_size: .; j_call: TRBJ2-2; d_call: .; cdr3_nt: TGCGCCAGCCGCCAGGTGGACACCGGGGAGCTGTTTTTT; cdr3_aa: CASRQVDTGELFF
v_call: TRBV30; clone_size: .; j_call: TRBJ2-1; d_call: .; cdr3_nt: TGTGCCTGGATCGGCCTAGCGACCTACAATGAGCAGTTCTTC; cdr3_aa: CAWIGLATYNEQFF
v_call: TRBV7-6; clone_size: .; j_call: TRBJ1-4; d_call: TRBD1; cdr3_nt: TGTGCCAGCAGCCTAACCCCGGGACAGAATGAAAAACTGTTTTTT; cdr3_aa: CASSLTPGQNEKLFF
v_call: TRBV30; clone_size: .; j_call: TRBJ1-5; d_call: .; cdr3_nt: TGTGCCTGGAGTGAATTTCAGGGCATGAATCAGCCCCAGCATTTT; cdr3_aa: CAWSEFQGMNQPQHF
v_call: TRBV5-4; clone_size: .; j_call: TRBJ2-2; d_call: .; cdr3_nt: TGTGCCAGCAGTTTGGGGTACAGGGACCCCGGGGAGCTGTTTTTT; cdr3_aa: CASSLGYRDPGELFF
v_call: TRBV5-1; clone_size: .; j_call: TRBJ2-3; d_call: TRBD1; cdr3_nt: TGCGCCAGCAACCGGGGACAGAACACAGATACGCAGTATTTT; cdr3_aa: CASNRGQNTDTQYF
v_call: TRBV30; clone_size: .; j_call: TRBJ2-3; d_call: .; cdr3_nt: TGTGCCTGGAGCCTAAGGGTCAGCGGTACCCGCACAGATACGCAGTATTTT; cdr3_aa: CAWSLRVSGTRTDTQYF
v_call: TRBV9; clone_size: .; j_call: TRBJ1-1; d_call: .; cdr3_nt: TGTGCCAGCAGCGTAGGTCAGGGGTACACTGAAGCTTTCTTT; cdr3_aa: CASSVGQGYTEAFF